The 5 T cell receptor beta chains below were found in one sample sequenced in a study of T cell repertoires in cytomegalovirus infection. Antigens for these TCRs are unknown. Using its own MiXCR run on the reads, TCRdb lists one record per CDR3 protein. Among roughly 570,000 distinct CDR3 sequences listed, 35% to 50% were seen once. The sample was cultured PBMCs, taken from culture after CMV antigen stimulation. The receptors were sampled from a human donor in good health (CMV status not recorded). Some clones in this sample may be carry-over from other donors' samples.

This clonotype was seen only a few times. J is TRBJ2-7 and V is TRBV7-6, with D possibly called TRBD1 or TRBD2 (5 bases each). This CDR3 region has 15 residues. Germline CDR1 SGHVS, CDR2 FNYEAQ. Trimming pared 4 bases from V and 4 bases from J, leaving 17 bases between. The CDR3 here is CASSSGTHEPYEQYF. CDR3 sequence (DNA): TGTGCCAGCAGCTCCGGGACCCATGAACCTTACGAGCAGTACTTC. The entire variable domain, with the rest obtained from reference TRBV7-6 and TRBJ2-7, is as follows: GAGVSQSPRYKVTKRGQDVALRCDPISGHVSLYWYRQALGQGPEFLTYFNYEAQQDKSGLPNDRFSAERPEGSISTLTIQRTEQRDSAMYRCASSSGTHEPYEQYFGPGTRLTVT.

In nucleotides, the CDR3 is TGTGCCAGCAGCCCCGAACCCTCGTATACGCAGTATTTT. It codes for CASSPEPSYTQYF. The chain has TRBV7-6 and TRBJ2-3; D ambiguous. This CDR3 has 13 residues. CDR1 is SGHVS and CDR2 is FNYEAQ in the germline V gene. V was clipped by 5 bases and J by 7 bases, with 13 bases between them. Complete variable domain (other parts from reference TRBV7-6 and TRBJ2-3): GAGVSQSPRYKVTKRGQDVALRCDPISGHVSLYWYRQALGQGPEFLTYFNYEAQQDKSGLPNDRFSAERPEGSISTLTIQRTEQRDSAMYRCASSPEPSYTQYFGPGTRLTVL.

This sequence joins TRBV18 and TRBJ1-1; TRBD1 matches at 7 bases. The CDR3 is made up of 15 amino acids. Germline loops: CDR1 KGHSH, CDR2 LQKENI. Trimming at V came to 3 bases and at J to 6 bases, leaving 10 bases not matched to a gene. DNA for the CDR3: TGTGCCAGCTCACCTCGGCGAGACAGGGTCCCTGAAGCTTTCTTT. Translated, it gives CASSPRRDRVPEAFF.

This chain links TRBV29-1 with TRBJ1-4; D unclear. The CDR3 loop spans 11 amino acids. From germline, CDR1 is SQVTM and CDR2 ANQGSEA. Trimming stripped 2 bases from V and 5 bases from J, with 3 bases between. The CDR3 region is CSVEQNEKLFF. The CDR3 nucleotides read TGCAGCGTTGAACAGAATGAAAAACTGTTTTTT.

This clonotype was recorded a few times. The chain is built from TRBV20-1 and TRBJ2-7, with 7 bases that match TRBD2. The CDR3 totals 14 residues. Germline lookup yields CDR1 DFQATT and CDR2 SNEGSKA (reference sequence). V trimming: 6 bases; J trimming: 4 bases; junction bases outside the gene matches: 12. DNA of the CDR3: TGCAGTGCCCCGCTCGGGGGGAGGGGTTACGAGCAGTACTTC. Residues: CSAPLGGRGYEQYF.